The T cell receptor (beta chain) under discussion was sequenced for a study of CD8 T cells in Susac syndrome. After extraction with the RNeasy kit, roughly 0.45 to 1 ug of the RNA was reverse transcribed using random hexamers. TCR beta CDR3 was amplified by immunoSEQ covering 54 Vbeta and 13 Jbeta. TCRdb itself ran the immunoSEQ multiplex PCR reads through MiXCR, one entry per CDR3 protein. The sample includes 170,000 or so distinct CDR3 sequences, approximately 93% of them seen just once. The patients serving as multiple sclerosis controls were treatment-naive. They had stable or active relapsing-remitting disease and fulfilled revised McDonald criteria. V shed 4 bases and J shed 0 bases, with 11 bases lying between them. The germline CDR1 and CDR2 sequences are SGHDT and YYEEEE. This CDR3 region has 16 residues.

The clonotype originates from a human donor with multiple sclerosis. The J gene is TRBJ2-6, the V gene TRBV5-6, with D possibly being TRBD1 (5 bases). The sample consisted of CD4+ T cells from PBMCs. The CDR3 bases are TGTGCCAGCAGCCTAAGACAGCACTCTGGGGCCAACGTCCTGACTTTC. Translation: CASSLRQHSGANVLTF.